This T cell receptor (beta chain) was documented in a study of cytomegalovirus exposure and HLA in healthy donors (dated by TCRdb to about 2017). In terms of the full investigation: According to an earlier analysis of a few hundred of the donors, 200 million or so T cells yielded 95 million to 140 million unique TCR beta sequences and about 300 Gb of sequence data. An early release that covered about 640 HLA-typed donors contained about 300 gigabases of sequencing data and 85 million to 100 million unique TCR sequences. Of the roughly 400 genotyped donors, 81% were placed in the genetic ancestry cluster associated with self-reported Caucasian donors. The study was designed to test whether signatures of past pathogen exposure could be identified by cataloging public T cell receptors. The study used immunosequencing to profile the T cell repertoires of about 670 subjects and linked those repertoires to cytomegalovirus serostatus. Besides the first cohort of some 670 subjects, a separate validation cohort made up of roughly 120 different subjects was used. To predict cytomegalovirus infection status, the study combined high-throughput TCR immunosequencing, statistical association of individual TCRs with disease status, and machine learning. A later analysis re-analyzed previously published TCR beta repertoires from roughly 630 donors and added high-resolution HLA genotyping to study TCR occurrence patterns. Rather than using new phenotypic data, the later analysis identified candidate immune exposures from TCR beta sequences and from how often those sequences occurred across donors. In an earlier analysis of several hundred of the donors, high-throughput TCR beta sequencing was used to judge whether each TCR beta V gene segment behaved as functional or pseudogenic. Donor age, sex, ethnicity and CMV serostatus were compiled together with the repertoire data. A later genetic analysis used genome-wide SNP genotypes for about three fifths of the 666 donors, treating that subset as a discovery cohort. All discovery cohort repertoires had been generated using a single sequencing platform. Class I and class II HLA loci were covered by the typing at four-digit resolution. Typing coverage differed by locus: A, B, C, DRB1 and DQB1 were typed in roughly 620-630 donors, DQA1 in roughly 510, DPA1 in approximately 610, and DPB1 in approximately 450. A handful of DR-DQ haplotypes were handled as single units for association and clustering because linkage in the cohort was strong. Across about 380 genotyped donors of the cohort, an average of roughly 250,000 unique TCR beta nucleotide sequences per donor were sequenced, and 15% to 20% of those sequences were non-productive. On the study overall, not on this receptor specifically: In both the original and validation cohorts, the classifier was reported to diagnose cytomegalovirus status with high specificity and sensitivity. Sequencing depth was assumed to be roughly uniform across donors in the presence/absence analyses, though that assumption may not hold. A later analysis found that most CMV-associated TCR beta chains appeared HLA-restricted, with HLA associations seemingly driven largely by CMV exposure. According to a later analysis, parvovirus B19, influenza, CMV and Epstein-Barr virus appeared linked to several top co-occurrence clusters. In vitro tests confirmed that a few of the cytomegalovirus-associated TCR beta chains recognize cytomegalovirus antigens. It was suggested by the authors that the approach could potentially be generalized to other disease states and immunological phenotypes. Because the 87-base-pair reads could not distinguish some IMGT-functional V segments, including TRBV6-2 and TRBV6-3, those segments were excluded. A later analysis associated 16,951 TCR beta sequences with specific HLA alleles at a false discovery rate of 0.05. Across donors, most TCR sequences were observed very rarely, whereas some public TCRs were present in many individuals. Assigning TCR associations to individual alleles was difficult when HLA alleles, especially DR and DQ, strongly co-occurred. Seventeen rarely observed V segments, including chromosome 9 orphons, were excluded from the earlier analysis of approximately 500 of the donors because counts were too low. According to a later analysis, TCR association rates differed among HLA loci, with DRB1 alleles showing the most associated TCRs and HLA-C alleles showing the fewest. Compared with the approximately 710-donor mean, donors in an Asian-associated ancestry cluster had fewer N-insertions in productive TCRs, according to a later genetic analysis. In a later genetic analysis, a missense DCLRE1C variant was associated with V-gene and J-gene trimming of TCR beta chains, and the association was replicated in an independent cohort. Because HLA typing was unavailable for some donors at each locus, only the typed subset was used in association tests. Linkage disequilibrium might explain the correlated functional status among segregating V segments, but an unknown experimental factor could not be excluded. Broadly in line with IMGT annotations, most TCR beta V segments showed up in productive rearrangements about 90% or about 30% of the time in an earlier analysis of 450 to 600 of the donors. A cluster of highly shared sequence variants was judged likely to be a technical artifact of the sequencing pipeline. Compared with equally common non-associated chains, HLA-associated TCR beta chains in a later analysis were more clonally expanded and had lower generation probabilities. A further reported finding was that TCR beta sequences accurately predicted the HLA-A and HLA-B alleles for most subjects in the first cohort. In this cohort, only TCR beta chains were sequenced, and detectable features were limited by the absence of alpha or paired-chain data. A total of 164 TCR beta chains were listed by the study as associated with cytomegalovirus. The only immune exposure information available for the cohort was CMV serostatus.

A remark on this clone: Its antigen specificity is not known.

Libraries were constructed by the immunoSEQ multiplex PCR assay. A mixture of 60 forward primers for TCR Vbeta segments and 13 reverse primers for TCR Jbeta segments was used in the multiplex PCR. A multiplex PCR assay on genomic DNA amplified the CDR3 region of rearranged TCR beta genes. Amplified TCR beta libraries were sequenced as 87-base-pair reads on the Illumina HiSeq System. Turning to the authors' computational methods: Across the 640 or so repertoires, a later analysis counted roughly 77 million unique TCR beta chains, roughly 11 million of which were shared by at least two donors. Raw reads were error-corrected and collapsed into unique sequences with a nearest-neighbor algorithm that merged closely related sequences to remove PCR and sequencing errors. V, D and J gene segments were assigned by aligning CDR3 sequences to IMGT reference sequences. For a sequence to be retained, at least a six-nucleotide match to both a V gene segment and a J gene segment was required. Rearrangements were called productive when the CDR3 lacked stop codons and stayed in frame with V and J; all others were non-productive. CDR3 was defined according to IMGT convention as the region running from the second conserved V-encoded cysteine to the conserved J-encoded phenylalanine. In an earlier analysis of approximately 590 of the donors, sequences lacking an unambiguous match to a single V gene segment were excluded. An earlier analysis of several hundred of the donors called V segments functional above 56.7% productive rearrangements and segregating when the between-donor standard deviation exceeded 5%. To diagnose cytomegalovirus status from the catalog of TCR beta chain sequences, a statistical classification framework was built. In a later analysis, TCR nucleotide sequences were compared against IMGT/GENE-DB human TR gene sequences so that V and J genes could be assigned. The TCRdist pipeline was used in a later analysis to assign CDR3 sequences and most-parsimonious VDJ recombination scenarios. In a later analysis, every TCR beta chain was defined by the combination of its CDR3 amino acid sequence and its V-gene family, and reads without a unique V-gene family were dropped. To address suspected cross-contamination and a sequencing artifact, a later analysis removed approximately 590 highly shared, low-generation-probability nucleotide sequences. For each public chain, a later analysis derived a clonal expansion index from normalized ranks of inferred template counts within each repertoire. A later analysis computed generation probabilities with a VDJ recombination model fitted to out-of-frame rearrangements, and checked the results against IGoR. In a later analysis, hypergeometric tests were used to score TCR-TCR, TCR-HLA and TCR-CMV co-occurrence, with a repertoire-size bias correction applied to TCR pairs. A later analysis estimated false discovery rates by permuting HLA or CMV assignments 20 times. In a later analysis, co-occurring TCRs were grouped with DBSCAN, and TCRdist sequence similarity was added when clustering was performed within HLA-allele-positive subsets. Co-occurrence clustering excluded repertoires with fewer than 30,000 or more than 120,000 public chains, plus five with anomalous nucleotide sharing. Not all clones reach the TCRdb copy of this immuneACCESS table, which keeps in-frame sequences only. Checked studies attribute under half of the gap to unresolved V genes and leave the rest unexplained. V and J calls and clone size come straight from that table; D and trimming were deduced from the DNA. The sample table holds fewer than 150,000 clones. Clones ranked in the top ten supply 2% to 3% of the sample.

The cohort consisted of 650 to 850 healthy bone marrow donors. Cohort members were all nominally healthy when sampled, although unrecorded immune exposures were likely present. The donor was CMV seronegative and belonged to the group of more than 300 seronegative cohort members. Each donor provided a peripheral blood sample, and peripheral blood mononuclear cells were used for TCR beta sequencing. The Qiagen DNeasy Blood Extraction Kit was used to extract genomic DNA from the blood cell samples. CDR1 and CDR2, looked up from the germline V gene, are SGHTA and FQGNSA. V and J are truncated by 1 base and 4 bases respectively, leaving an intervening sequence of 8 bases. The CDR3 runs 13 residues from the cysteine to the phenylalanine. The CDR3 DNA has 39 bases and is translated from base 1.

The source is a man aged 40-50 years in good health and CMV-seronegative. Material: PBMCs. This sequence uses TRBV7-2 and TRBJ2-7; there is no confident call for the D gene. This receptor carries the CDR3 CASSLVPRYEQYF. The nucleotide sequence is TGTGCCAGCAGCTTAGTCCCGCGGTACGAGCAGTACTTC.